This T cell receptor gamma chain was captured in a study of human gamma delta and Vdelta1 T cells. TCRdb re-called the PCR reads through CATT. The repertoire holds several thousand gamma-chain clones, with 45% to 55% as singletons. This CDR3 region has 14 residues. Germline V gene data show CDR1 as VENAVY and CDR2 as YDSYNSRV. V was clipped by 4 bases and J by 0 bases; unmatched bases: 2. About this clone: Antigen: not known. The same CDR3 arises from other DNA sequences in this sample as well.

The specimen was Vdelta1 gamma-delta T cells from blood grown in culture (DOT cells). The TCR originated in a human donor in good health. The chain employs TRGV8 and TRGJP2. The CDR3 loop reads CATWEDSSDWIKTF. Here the CDR3 DNA reads TGTGCCACCTGGGAAGATAGTAGTGATTGGATCAAGACGTTT.